This TCR beta chain is drawn from a study of cytomegalovirus exposure and HLA in healthy donors. Study details: Earlier, 95 million to 140 million unique TCR beta sequences were recovered from about 179 million T cells by an analysis.

Concerning this clone: The target antigen is unknown.

Study-level points and caveats: For TCR beta chains, V- and J-gene trimming was later linked to a missense DCLRE1C variant.

The CDR3 totals 15 residues. CDR1 LNHNV and CDR2 YYDKDF come from the germline V gene (reference sequence). V gave up 3 bases and J gave up 2 bases; unmatched junction bases: 6. 13 Jbeta primers and 60 Vbeta primers were used for the PCR. Assay used: immunoSEQ multiplex PCR; TCRdb lists only in-frame clones, some missing. The sample lists about 200,000 clones, roughly 83% occurring once. This TCR derives from a male donor in good health and CMV-seropositive. V usage is TRBV15 and J usage is TRBJ2-7; 8 nucleotides agree with TRBD1. What was sequenced was PBMCs. CDR3 residues: CATSRGQGAPYEQYF. The CDR3 region has the DNA TGTGCCACCAGCAGGGGCCAGGGGGCCCCCTACGAGCAGTACTTC.